The T cell receptor beta chain under discussion was sequenced for a study of OX40 agonist ivuxolimab in advanced cancers. Regarding this clone: Its antigen is unidentified.

The CDR3 loop spans 16 amino acids. V lost 6 bases, J lost 6 bases, and 14 bases stayed unmatched. Germline V lookup: CDR1 WNHNN, CDR2 SYGVQD (reference sequence). Findings and caveats of the study: Partial responders at 0.1-3.0 mg/kg showed near-lowest clonal expansion. The study found that CD8+ T cells averaged more expanded clones than CD4+. Some nonresponders additionally presented with little normalized T-cell clonal expansion. Antigen targets of the expanded peripheral T cells went undetermined.

Method: immunoSEQ multiplex PCR; TCRdb's copy keeps in-frame clones and lacks some. Here the sample spans about 81,000 clones, roughly 91% being singletons. The specimen was CD4+ or CD8+ T cells sorted from blood, collected in a trial of the OX40 agonist ivuxolimab. V and J are TRBV10-1 and TRBJ2-3; the match to TRBD1 covers 8 bases. The receptor was isolated from an adult with an advanced solid tumor such as melanoma, head and neck, liver or kidney cancer. The CDR3 sequence: CASSRPDQGAPDTQYF. Written as DNA, the CDR3 is TGCGCCAGCAGCCGTCCGGATCAGGGGGCCCCTGATACGCAGTATTTT.